The sequence of this T cell receptor beta chain was determined in a study of cytomegalovirus exposure and HLA in healthy donors. Findings and caveats of the study: What TCR beta sequences reportedly achieved was accurate prediction of HLA-A and HLA-B alleles in most subjects. Previously analyzed data showed that most TCR beta V segments were productive at a frequency of about 87% or about 30%.

This clone appeared once. The antigen is not known. Researchers ran the PCR with 60 Vbeta and 13 Jbeta primers. The method was immunoSEQ multiplex PCR; TCRdb's version includes in-frame clones alone and lacks a portion of them. The sample holds around 99,000 clones, about 76% seen once. This receptor was obtained from a man in his forties in good health and CMV-seronegative. The sample was PBMCs.

CDR3 coding DNA: TGTGCCAGCAGCTCTCCTAGCGGGGGGGCCGGGGGAGAGACCCAGTACTTC. It is translated as CASSSPSGGAGGETQYF. The chain joins TRBV7-3 to TRBJ2-5; TRBD2 matches at 12 bases. V trimming: 4 bases; J trimming: 4 bases; junction bases outside the gene matches: 10. The CDR3 length is 17 residues. Germline CDR1 is SGHTA and CDR2 is FQGTGA.